The present T cell receptor beta chain was sequenced within a study of Ad26.COV2.S vaccination and SARS-CoV-2 variants. Overall study findings and caveats: Placebo recipients and vaccine recipients were similar in non-spike TCR breadth.

Germline V lookup: CDR1 PRHDT, CDR2 FYEKMQ (reference sequence). The CDR3 covers 13 residues. V was pared by 1 base and J by 4 bases, with 7 bases between. As regards this clone: Its matching antigen is unknown.

Treatment specified: 15 to 20 received Ad26.COV2.S at low or high dose, single or two shots; roughly five received placebo; per-sample allocation not given. Sample collection was performed on day 63 after the first vaccine or placebo injection. Method: immunoSEQ multiplex PCR; TCRdb's copy keeps in-frame clones and lacks some. The data show fewer than 500,000 clones, about 92% seen once. This chain uses TRBV13 with TRBJ1-2, with a possible D match to TRBD1 (6 bases). The specimen comprised peripheral blood, sampled in a trial of Ad26.COV2.S vaccine versus placebo. The sequence came from a person aged 18-65 years who received the Ad26.COV2.S COVID-19 vaccine or a placebo. CDR3 residues: CASSLEGGYGYTF. Here the CDR3 DNA reads TGTGCCAGCAGCTTAGAGGGGGGCTATGGCTACACCTTC.